By share of the sample, the clone carrying this TCR beta chain is medium-sized. The data are from a study of metastatic and nonmetastatic thyroid tumors. On the study more broadly: Patients with malignant and benign thyroid disease provided blood and tumor or nodule tissue, whose repertoires were compared.

TCRdb re-clonotyped the PCR reads through MiXCR. The table includes over 15,000 clones, approximately 31% detected once. This CDR3 region has 14 residues. The germline V gene has CDR1 KGHDR and CDR2 SFDVKD. The V and J ends lost 3 bases and 6 bases respectively, with 12 bases between them. Thyroid surgery was performed in patients who had received no treatment beforehand. The sequenced sample consisted of tumor tissue. This rearrangement joins TRBV24-1 to TRBJ2-3; possible D gene TRBD2, 6 bases. This TCR was recovered from a male donor with papillary thyroid cancer or a benign thyroid nodule (not recorded which). Some clones in this sample may be carry-over from other donors' samples. CDR3 in amino acids: CATSDPGASDTQYF. The CDR3 coding sequence is TGTGCCACCAGTGATCCGGGAGCTTCTGATACGCAGTATTTT.